This TCR beta chain is drawn from a study of blood T cell repertoires in COVID-19. Per germline, CDR1 LNHDA and CDR2 SQIVND (reference sequence). The CDR3 sequence is 13 residues long. Trimming stripped 3 bases from V and 3 bases from J, with 9 bases between. Assay: immunoSEQ multiplex PCR; the TCRdb copy retains only in-frame clones and omits some. The sample records roughly 120,000 clones, approximately 90% being singletons. The chain carries TRBV19 and TRBJ2-7; D is undetermined. The TCR was taken from a human donor with active COVID-19. The donor label of this sample is uncertain. The specimen sequenced was peripheral blood. As DNA, the CDR3 is TGTGCCAGTAGTATCTATCCTGACTACGAGCAGTACTTC. Its translation: CASSIYPDYEQYF.